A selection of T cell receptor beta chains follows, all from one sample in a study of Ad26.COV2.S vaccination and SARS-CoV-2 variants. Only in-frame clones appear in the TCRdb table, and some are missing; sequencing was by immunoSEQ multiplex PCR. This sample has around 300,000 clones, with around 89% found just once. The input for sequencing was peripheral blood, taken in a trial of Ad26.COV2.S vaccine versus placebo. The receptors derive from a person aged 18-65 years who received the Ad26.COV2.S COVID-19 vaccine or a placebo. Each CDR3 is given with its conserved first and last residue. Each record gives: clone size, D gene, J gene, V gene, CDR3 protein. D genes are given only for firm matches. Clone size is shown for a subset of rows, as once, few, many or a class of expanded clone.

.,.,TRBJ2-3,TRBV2,CAGGVDTQYF
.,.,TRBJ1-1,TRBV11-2,CASSLTRSRNTEAFF
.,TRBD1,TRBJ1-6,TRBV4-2,CASSWRDRDDSPLHF
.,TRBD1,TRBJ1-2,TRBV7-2,CASSPGTETYYGYTF
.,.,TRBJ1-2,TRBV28,CASSLSSRGNYGYTF
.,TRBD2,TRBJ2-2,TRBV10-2,CASREREMNTGELFF
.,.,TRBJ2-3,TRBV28,CASRPGAVDTQYF
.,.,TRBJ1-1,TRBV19,CASSIDTGMNTEAFF
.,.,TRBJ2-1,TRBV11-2,CASSLRGVPDNEQFF
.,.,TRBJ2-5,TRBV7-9,CASSLVLFEQTQYF
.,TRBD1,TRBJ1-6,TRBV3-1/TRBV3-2,CASSPGTDNSPLHF
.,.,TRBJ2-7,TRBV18,CASSPRQRYEQYF
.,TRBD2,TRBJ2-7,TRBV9,CASSDQPTSGYYEQYF
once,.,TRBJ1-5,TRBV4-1,CASSQDRGGPQPQHF
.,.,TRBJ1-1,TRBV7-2,CASSPQAGDRRNAEAFF
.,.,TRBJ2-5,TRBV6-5,CASRVGDYQETQYF
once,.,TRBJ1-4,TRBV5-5,CASSLRHPPTNEKLFF
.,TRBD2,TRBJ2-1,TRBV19,CASSDVAGGRNNEQFF
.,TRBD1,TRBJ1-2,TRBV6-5,CASSRDRTYGYTF
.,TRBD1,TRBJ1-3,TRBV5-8,CASSPGTGDVGNTIYF
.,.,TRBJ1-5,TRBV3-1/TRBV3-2,CASSQDLRQPQHF
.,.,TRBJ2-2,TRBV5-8,CASSFGRIARGPNTGELFF
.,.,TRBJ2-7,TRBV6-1,CASSERARGSSYEQYF
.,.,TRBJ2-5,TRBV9,CASSFNQETQYF
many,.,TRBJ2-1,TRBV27,CASSLYAYNEQFF
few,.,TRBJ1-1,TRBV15,CATSGSQVTGNTEAFF
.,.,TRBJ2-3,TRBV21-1,CASSRRDSTDTQYF
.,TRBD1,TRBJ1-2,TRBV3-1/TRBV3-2,CASSLQGASGYTF
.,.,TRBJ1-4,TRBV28,CASSLGGANEKLFF
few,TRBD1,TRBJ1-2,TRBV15,CATSRDQDRVGGYTF
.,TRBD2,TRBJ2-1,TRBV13,CASSGRLAQTYNEQFF
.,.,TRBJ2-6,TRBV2,CACQQVRAAYSGANVLTF
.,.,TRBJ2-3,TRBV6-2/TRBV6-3,CASSYSSASDTQYF
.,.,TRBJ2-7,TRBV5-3,CARSLTSLREQYF
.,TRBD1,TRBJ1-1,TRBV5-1,CASSPGTENTEAFF
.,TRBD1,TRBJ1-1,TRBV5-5,CASSLEVRGMGSTEAFF
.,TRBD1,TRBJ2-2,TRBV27,CASSLSIGDRGFTGELFF
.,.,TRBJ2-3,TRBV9,CASSVEAGSHSTDTQYF
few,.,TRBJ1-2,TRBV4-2,CASSQAIQGYLNYGYTF
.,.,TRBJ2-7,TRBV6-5,CASSWALSYEQYF
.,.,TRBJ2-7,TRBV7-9,CASNQESYEQYF
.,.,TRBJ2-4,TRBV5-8,CASSFLGNIQYF
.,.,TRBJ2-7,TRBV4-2,CASSQAEGSAYEQYF
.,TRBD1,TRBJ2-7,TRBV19,CASSPDRGVSEQYF
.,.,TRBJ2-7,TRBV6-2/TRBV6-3,CASSYISDSYEQYF